Reported below is one T cell receptor (beta chain). Its antigen is currently not known. An approximately 2.5 ml peripheral blood sample was drawn into PAXgene tubes per donor and stored at -80°C. Total RNA was isolated from whole blood with the PAXgene blood miRNA kit on an automated QIAcube, without T cell sorting. Peripheral blood from monozygotic twin pairs concordant or discordant for inflammatory bowel disease was subjected to deep TCRalpha and TCRbeta repertoire profiling with unique molecular barcoding. Smoking habits were recorded for all twin pairs, with individuals classified as current, former or never smokers. The CDR3 contains 15 residues, cysteine and phenylalanine counted. No coding sequence is recorded. From the germline V gene, CDR1 is MNHNS and CDR2 is SASEGT. This sample was taken from a study of monozygotic twins with inflammatory bowel disease (dated by TCRdb to between 2019 and 2020). Background on the whole study: The full study comprised about 28 monozygotic twin pairs: nine German pairs (four IBD-concordant, five IBD-discordant) and 19 IBD-discordant Danish pairs. The search for disease-associated traits relied mainly on comparing, within discordant pairs, IBD patients with their genetically identical healthy co-twins. Each individual had, on average, about 151 000 unique TCRalpha sequences and 181 000 unique TCRbeta sequences available for analysis.

The method behind the library was 5' RACE. The input for every TCR library was roughly 4,000 ng of total RNA. For each sample, cDNA was synthesized in eight separate reactions using SMARTScribe reverse transcriptase. Unique molecular identifiers containing a 6-nucleotide sample barcode were introduced through template switching during cDNA synthesis. Amplification of TCRalpha and TCRbeta cDNA involved two nested PCRs of about 15 and 9 cycles, and each PCR was followed by bead purification. Before amplification, the cDNA was treated with uracil DNA-glycosylase and purified using the QIAquick PCR purification kit. The second PCR added Illumina TruSeq-compatible adapters along with sample-specific barcodes. Library quality and concentration were checked on TapeStation and Qubit, and libraries were pooled at approximately 5 ng each. Sequencing of pooled libraries was carried out on an Illumina HiSeq2500 single-index Rapid Run using 2 x 100 bp reads and custom sequencing primers. Turning to the authors' computational methods: MiGEC version 1.2.6 was used for UMI-based consensus assembly, which corrected PCR and sequencing errors. MiXCR version 2.1.1 was used to carry out V(D)J alignment, clonotype assembly and CDR3 extraction. Normalisation of gene usage, clonotype sharing and MAIT/NKT TCR abundance was achieved by analysing the top 1000, 10 000 and 20 000 clonotypes per sample. Diversity was computed as the inverse Simpson index with the vegan R package after downsampling to 27 000 UMIs. Paired Mann-Whitney U tests on discordant twin pairs were used, with Benjamini-Hochberg multiple-testing correction. TCRdb reprocessed the reads and lists each CDR3 protein sequence as a single entry, with no DNA. These V and J calls are TCRdb output, not the study's own analysis. The sample's table covers some 440,000 distinct CDR3 sequences. The ten largest clones take up 2.4% of the sample.

Study-wide findings and limitations: Distinction between different T cell subtypes could not be achieved in the analysis. Because patients received different immunosuppressive treatments, the repertoires may have picked up extra background noise and variability between individuals. The results gave no support for a single strong signal or clonotype linked to IBD. Repertoire similarity did not differ between concordant and discordant twins, possibly due to limited statistical power. Measured by the inverse Simpson index, TCRbeta repertoire diversity was lower in IBD patients than in their healthy co-twins. Fewer clonotypes were shared with other individuals by IBD patients than by healthy twins, most markedly in patients showing signs of disease activity.

The rearranged chain carries TRBV6-1 and TRBJ1-3; TCRdb designates TRBD1, a call that cannot be tested without DNA. The receptor was derived from a human donor with ulcerative colitis or Crohn's disease, or a healthy co-twin of an affected twin (not recorded which). Material for sequencing was blood. CDR3 region: CASSEPPGTGNTIYF.